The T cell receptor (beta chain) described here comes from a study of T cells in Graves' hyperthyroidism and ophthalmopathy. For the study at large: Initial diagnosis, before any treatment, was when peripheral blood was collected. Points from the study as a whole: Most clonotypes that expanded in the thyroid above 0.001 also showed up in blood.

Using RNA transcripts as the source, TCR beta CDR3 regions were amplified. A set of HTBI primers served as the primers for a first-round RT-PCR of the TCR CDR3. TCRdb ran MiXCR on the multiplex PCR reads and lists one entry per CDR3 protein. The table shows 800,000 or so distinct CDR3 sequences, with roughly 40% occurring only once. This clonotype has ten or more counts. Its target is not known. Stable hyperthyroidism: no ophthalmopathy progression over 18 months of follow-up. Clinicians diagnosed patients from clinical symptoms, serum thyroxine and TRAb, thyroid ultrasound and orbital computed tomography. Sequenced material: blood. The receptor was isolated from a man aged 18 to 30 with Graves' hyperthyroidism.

Here the CDR3 reads CASSYTSGETQYF. The CDR3 nucleotides are TGTGCCAGCAGTTACACGAGCGGAGAGACCCAGTACTTC. The chain combines TRBV6-6 with TRBJ2-5, with a tentative D call TRBD2 (5 bases). There are 13 residues in the CDR3. Per the germline V gene, CDR1 is MNHNY and CDR2 is SVGAGI (reference sequence). The ends were cut back, 2 bases at V and 4 bases at J, with 8 bases in the middle.